This entry lists 29 T cell receptor beta chains sequenced from one sample in a study of T cell responses to AZD1222 COVID-19 vaccine. Data came from immunoSEQ multiplex PCR; TCRdb stores just in-frame clones and leaves some out. The sample records about 180,000 clones, roughly 91% being singletons. The material sequenced was peripheral blood, taken 28 days after the second AZD1222 dose. These receptors originate from an adult who received the AZD1222 COVID-19 vaccine.

V and J are TRBV5-1 and TRBJ2-2; no firm D call. CDR3 size: 14 residues. Trimming stripped 7 bases from V and 4 bases from J, with 14 bases between. Germline V gives CDR1 SGHRS, CDR2 YFSETQ. CDR3 region: CASLSEVSTGELFF. The DNA of the CDR3 is TGCGCCAGCCTCTCCGAGGTTAGCACCGGGGAGCTGTTTTTT.

This chain links TRBV7-2 with TRBJ1-1; unclear D gene. V lost 4 bases, J lost 11 bases, and 23 bases lay in between. CDR3 length equals 15 residues. Germline V gene lookup returns CDR1 SGHTA and CDR2 FQGNSA. CDR3 sequence: CASSSVNRGPTYAFF. DNA for the CDR3: TGTGCCAGCAGCTCGGTTAACCGCGGACCCACGTATGCTTTCTTT.

CDR3 coding DNA: TGTGCCAGCAGCTTAGCGTCAGGGATTGGCTACACCTTC. Its protein product is CASSLASGIGYTF. V is TRBV7-2 and J is TRBJ1-2, with D possibly being TRBD1 (5 bases). Germline assignment: CDR1 SGHTA and CDR2 FQGNSA. Trimming pared 0 bases from V and 7 bases from J, leaving 9 bases between. This CDR3 region has 13 residues.

The chain links TRBV27 to TRBJ2-1; D ambiguous. Trimming removed 2 bases from V and 7 bases from J, with 6 bases in between. The CDR3 covers 12 residues. CDR1 MNHEY and CDR2 SMNVEV come from the germline V gene (reference sequence). The CDR3 region has the DNA TGTGCCAGCAGTTTAAGTGGAAATGAGCAGTTCTTC. Translation: CASSLSGNEQFF.

This clone came up once. The chain employs TRBV6-5 and TRBJ1-3; no clear D gene. Germline CDR1 MNHEY, CDR2 SVGAGI. This CDR3 has 14 amino acids. Trimming pared 4 bases from V and 0 bases from J, leaving 7 bases between. CDR3 sequence: CASSWTVSGNTIYF. Here the CDR3 DNA reads TGTGCCAGCAGTTGGACGGTCTCTGGAAACACCATATATTTT.

This clone has just one count. In nucleotides, the CDR3 is TGTGCCAGCAGCGAGGGACAGGGAAGCTACAATGAGCAGTTCTTC. It specifies CASSEGQGSYNEQFF. The chain combines TRBV5-4 with TRBJ2-1, with TRBD1 matching 9 bases. Germline CDR1 is SGHNT and CDR2 is YYREEE (reference sequence). The CDR3 spans 15 residues. V gave up 4 bases and J gave up 3 bases; unmatched junction bases: 5.

The genes are TRBV7-9 and TRBJ1-1; TRBD1 matches at 7 bases. J was trimmed by 1 base and V by 5 bases; bases with no gene match: 13. Germline CDR1 SEHNR, CDR2 FQNEAQ (reference sequence). The CDR3 loop spans 17 amino acids. The CDR3 spells CASSLTSGTEGNTEAFF. In DNA form, the CDR3 reads TGTGCCAGCAGCCTAACGTCCGGGACAGAGGGGAACACTGAAGCTTTCTTT.

V and J are TRBV5-5 and TRBJ2-1; maybe TRBD2 (5 bases). V was pared by 4 bases and J by 12 bases, with 17 bases between. CDR3 size: 13 residues. CDR1 and CDR2 from the germline V gene are SGHKS and YYEKEE (reference sequence). The CDR3: CASSLGAEDRQFF. In DNA, the CDR3 is TGTGCCAGCAGCCTGGGAGCGGAGGATAGGCAGTTCTTC.

The chain's CDR3 is CASSQGTGTDTQYF. The DNA of the CDR3 is TGTGCCAGCAGCCAAGGGACAGGCACAGATACGCAGTATTTT. The chain joins TRBV4-2 to TRBJ2-3, with D possibly matching TRBD1 (6 bases). The ends were cut back, 1 base at V and 1 base at J, with 6 bases in the middle. Germline V gene lookup returns CDR1 LGHNA and CDR2 YNFKEQ. The CDR3 runs 14 residues.

This rearrangement joins TRBV4-3 to TRBJ1-3; possibly TRBD1 for D (5 bases). CDR3 length equals 15 residues. Germline values: CDR1 LGHNA, CDR2 YSLEER. The V end lost 0 bases, the J end lost 4 bases, and 10 bases lay between the germline ends. CDR3 sequence: CASSQEGRGGNTIYF. CDR3 DNA sequence: TGCGCCAGCAGCCAAGAGGGGCGGGGCGGAAACACCATATATTTT.

CDR3 in amino acids: CASSNSERVYGYTF. The DNA for the CDR3 is TGTGCCAGCAGTAACTCTGAGAGGGTTTATGGCTACACCTTC. The rearrangement links TRBV27 to TRBJ1-2; no clear D. Trimming shortened V by 5 bases and J by 5 bases, and 15 bases separated the two germline ends. The CDR3 contains 14 residues. Germline V gene sequence: CDR1 MNHEY, CDR2 SMNVEV (reference sequence).

In its sample, this clone was seen once. V usage is TRBV7-2 and J usage is TRBJ2-7, with D possibly TRBD2 on 5 matching bases. The V gene's germline CDR1 is SGHTA and CDR2 FQGNSA. V was clipped by 3 bases and J by 4 bases, with 10 bases between them. The CDR3 contains 13 residues. CDR3 in amino acids: CASSLRRGYEQYF. CDR3 nucleotides: TGTGCCAGCAGCTTGCGACGGGGTTACGAGCAGTACTTC.

V and J are TRBV4-3 and TRBJ2-1, with 7 bases aligning to TRBD2. The CDR3 extends over 18 amino acids. The trim removed 2 bases at V and 5 bases at J, leaving 15 bases unmatched. Germline V gene data show CDR1 as LGHNA and CDR2 as YSLEER. The CDR3 nucleotides read TGCGCCAGCAGCCAATGGCCGGAGGGGCTAGCGGACGACAATGAGCAGTTCTTC. This translates into CASSQWPEGLADDNEQFF.

This chain joins TRBV19 and TRBJ1-4; possible D gene TRBD1, 6 bases. The CDR3 runs to 13 residues. Germline CDR1 is LNHDA and CDR2 is SQIVND (reference sequence). Trimming pared 5 bases from V and 7 bases from J, leaving 11 bases between. The CDR3 here is CASSPNRAEKLFF. The CDR3 region has the DNA TGTGCCAGTAGTCCGAACAGGGCTGAAAAACTGTTTTTT.

The gene calls are TRBV28 and TRBJ1-4; tentatively, D is TRBD1 (5 bases). V lost 5 bases and J lost 7, with 17 bases in between. Germline V lookup: CDR1 MDHEN, CDR2 SYDVKM. There are 15 residues in the CDR3. CDR3 nucleotides: TGTGCCAGCAGTACCATCGGGGGAACGGGTGAAAAACTGTTTTTT. Translated: CASSTIGGTGEKLFF. The full variable domain, in which reference TRBV28 and TRBJ1-4 provide the parts outside the CDR3, is DVKVTQSSRYLVKRTGEKVFLECVQDMDHENMFWYRQDPGLGLRLIYFSYDVKMKEKGDIPEGYSVSREKKERFSLILESASTNQTSMYLCASSTIGGTGEKLFFGSGTQLSVL.

The rearrangement uses TRBV14 and TRBJ2-1; TRBD2 agrees at 14 bases. CDR1 SGHDN and CDR2 FVKESK come from the germline V gene. This CDR3 has 19 amino acids. V lost 1 base to trimming and J lost 1 base; unmatched junction nucleotides: 6. CDR3 in DNA: TGTGCCAGCAGCCAAGGGGGGACTAGCGGGAGTCGGTCCTACAATGAGCAGTTCTTC. Amino acids: CASSQGGTSGSRSYNEQFF.

The chain joins TRBV3-1 (or the pseudogene TRBV3-2) to TRBJ2-7; 9 nucleotides align to TRBD2. V dropped 8 bases and J dropped 11; count of bases not matched to a gene: 10. The CDR3 runs to 12 residues. Germline V gene lookup returns CDR1 LGHDT and CDR2 YNNKEL (reference sequence). CDR3 loop: CASGVAGDHKYF. Written as DNA, the CDR3 is TGTGCCAGCGGAGTAGCGGGGGACCATAAGTACTTC.

The chain is built from TRBV7-3 and TRBJ1-2; D is perhaps TRBD1 (6 bases). Germline V lookup: CDR1 SGHTA, CDR2 FQGTGA. The CDR3 is 15 amino acids. Trimming cost V 7 bases and J 8 bases, with 23 bases left between them. For the CDR3, the DNA is TGTGCCAGCACCACGGCCGGGGGGCCTCTCACCGGCTACACCTTC. Encoded protein: CASTTAGGPLTGYTF.

The chain joins TRBV7-2 to TRBJ2-4; a possible D gene is TRBD2 (6 bases). This CDR3 contains 13 residues. Germline assignment: CDR1 SGHTA and CDR2 FQGNSA. Deletions cut 8 bases from V and 7 bases from J, with 15 bases between. In nucleotides, the CDR3 is TGTGCCAGCTCGCTCGGGAGTGGGAACATTCAGTACTTC. Protein product: CASSLGSGNIQYF.

There are many counts of this clone. In nucleotides, the CDR3 is TGTGCCAGCAGCTACTTAGCGGGAGGTTTGGGAGATACGCAGTATTTT. Residues: CASSYLAGGLGDTQYF. This chain joins TRBV7-3 and TRBJ2-3, with 10 nucleotides matching TRBD2. This CDR3 region has 16 residues. Trimming at V came to 4 bases and at J to 5 bases, leaving 9 bases not matched to a gene. Germline assignment: CDR1 SGHTA and CDR2 FQGTGA.

The chain combines TRBV28 with TRBJ2-7; 8 positions match TRBD1. CDR1 and CDR2 from the germline V gene are MDHEN and SYDVKM. CDR3 length: 16 residues. The junction had 13 bases not matched to a gene; V was cut back by 3 bases and J by 6 bases. CDR3 nucleotides: TGTGCCAGCAGTTTGGGTGTTGGTCAGGGGGCGCCCGAGCAGTACTTC. Translating gives CASSLGVGQGAPEQYF.

This clone appeared a single time. The rearrangement joins TRBV7-9 to TRBJ2-7, with D perhaps TRBD1 or TRBD2 (5 bases each). Germline loops: CDR1 SEHNR, CDR2 FQNEAQ (reference sequence). This CDR3 contains 12 residues. Trimming removed 5 bases at V and 7 bases at J, with 12 bases between. This chain's CDR3 is CASSPGPFEQYF. In DNA form, the CDR3 reads TGTGCCAGCAGCCCGGGACCCTTTGAGCAGTACTTC.

The gene calls are TRBV5-1 and TRBJ2-7; 10 bases align to TRBD2. From germline, CDR1 is SGHRS and CDR2 YFSETQ. Unmatched junction bases numbered 4, after V lost 2 bases and J lost 2 bases. The CDR3 runs to 15 residues. The DNA of the CDR3 is TGCGCCAGCAGCTTCCAGCTAGCGGGAGCCTACGAGCAGTACTTC. The encoded protein is CASSFQLAGAYEQYF.

The rearrangement joins TRBV19 to TRBJ2-3; 8 bases are shared with TRBD1. Germline CDR1 LNHDA, CDR2 SQIVND (reference sequence). The length of the CDR3 is 16 residues. V lost 1 base, J lost 2 bases, and 5 bases stayed unmatched. This CDR3 reads CASSIGQGADTDTQYF. The CDR3, as DNA: TGTGCCAGTAGTATAGGCCAGGGGGCCGACACAGATACGCAGTATTTT.

The chain couples TRBV28 to TRBJ2-3; 8 nucleotides match TRBD2. Trimming removed 3 bases from V and 4 bases from J; junction bases left unmatched: 6. The CDR3 runs to 15 residues. Germline CDR1 and CDR2: MDHEN and SYDVKM. In DNA, the CDR3 is TGTGCCAGCAGTTTGAACAGCGGGAGCGCAGATACGCAGTATTTT. It is translated as CASSLNSGSADTQYF.

V usage is TRBV27 and J usage is TRBJ2-7, with TRBD2 identical over 7 bases. Trimming cost V 5 bases and J 12 bases; bases outside gene matches: 10. The germline gives CDR1 MNHEY, CDR2 SMNVEV (reference sequence). There are 12 residues in the CDR3. The CDR3 region has the DNA TGTGCCAGCAGTCCACCTCGGGGGGTTCGGTACTTC. Amino acids: CASSPPRGVRYF.

CDR3: CASSPRDRGSMDSEQYF. DNA for the CDR3: TGTGCCAGCTCACCTCGGGACAGGGGGTCTATGGATTCAGAGCAGTACTTC. The gene calls are TRBV18 and TRBJ2-7; 11 positions match TRBD1. The germline V gene has CDR1 KGHSH and CDR2 LQKENI. The CDR3 loop spans 17 amino acids. Unmatched junction bases numbered 14, after V lost 3 bases and J lost 7 bases.

This rearrangement joins TRBV6-5 to TRBJ2-7; a weak D match, TRBD1 (6 bases). Trimming took off 5 bases at V and 0 bases at J, with 11 bases between the two ends. CDR1 MNHEY and CDR2 SVGAGI come from the germline V gene. This CDR3 is built from 14 residues. Written as DNA, the CDR3 is TGTGCCAGCAGTCGCGGACAGAGCTCCTACGAGCAGTACTTC. Protein sequence: CASSRGQSSYEQYF.

V and J are TRBV7-9 and TRBJ2-7; TRBD2 might be the D (6 bases). Germline assignment: CDR1 SEHNR and CDR2 FQNEAQ (reference sequence). CDR3 length: 14 residues. With 5 bases removed from V and 2 bases from J, the gap between germline ends came to 13 bases. CDR3 loop: CASSLRDWTYEQYF. CDR3 in DNA: TGTGCCAGCAGCCTCCGGGACTGGACCTACGAGCAGTACTTC.